A single sample is the source of the 30 T cell receptor beta chains below, sequenced in a study of cytomegalovirus exposure and HLA in healthy donors. Primers for the PCR totalled 60 Vbeta and 13 Jbeta. TCRdb's copy holds only in-frame clones and misses some; the assay was immunoSEQ multiplex PCR. The sample consists of fewer than 200,000 clones, 70% to 80% of them appearing once. The sample was PBMCs. These receptors all stem from a woman between 40 and 50 years old in good health and CMV-seronegative.

CDR3 region: CASSSLRQGVYEQYF. In DNA, the CDR3 is TGCGCCAGCAGCTCCCTCCGACAGGGGGTTTACGAGCAGTACTTC. The gene calls are TRBV5-1 and TRBJ2-7, with 9 bases fitting TRBD1. This CDR3 has 15 amino acids. V was pared by 3 bases and J by 4 bases, with 8 bases of the junction left unmatched. CDR1 SGHRS and CDR2 YFSETQ come from the germline V gene.

V and J are TRBV10-3 and TRBJ2-1; TRBD1 matches at 10 bases. The CDR3 is 14 residues long. V trimming: 7 bases; J trimming: 4 bases; junction bases outside the gene matches: 4. Germline CDR1 and CDR2: ENHRY and SYGVKD. DNA of the CDR3: TGTGCCATCAATCCGGGACAGGGGTACAATGAGCAGTTCTTC. It is translated as CAINPGQGYNEQFF.

This clone was found once. J is TRBJ2-7 and V is TRBV5-6; D gene uncertain. The V end was cut by 1 base, the J end by 5 bases, with 16 bases between. The CDR3 extends over 15 amino acids. In germline, CDR1 is SGHDT, CDR2 YYEEEE. The CDR3 nucleotides are TGTGCCAGCAGCTTGCGGTTACCCCGTCGGGACGAGCAGTACTTC. Amino acids: CASSLRLPRRDEQYF.

J is TRBJ1-1 and V is TRBV6-1, with 7 positions matching TRBD1. CDR3 size: 14 residues. CDR1 is MNHNS, CDR2 SASEGT, per germline. V lost 6 bases, J lost 5 bases, and 9 bases stayed unmatched. For the CDR3, the DNA is TGTGCCAGCAGCTATACAGGGGTTGGAACTGAAGCTTTCTTT. As protein: CASSYTGVGTEAFF.

This clone was observed a few times. This sequence joins TRBV5-1 and TRBJ1-4; D unclear. This CDR3 is 14 amino acids long. V lost 0 bases and J 7 bases, leaving 10 bases between the germline ends. CDR1 is SGHRS and CDR2 is YFSETQ in the germline V gene. CDR3: CASSLGRVREKLFF. CDR3 sequence (DNA): TGCGCCAGCAGCTTGGGGAGGGTACGTGAAAAACTGTTTTTT.

V usage is TRBV6-5 and J usage is TRBJ2-7; 7 bases align to TRBD2. V lost 2 bases to trimming and J lost 2 bases; unmatched junction nucleotides: 9. Germline V lookup: CDR1 MNHEY, CDR2 SVGAGI. The CDR3 length is 16 residues. The CDR3 spells CASSYLPGGGPYEQYF. CDR3 nucleotide sequence: TGTGCCAGCAGTTACCTCCCGGGGGGAGGCCCCTACGAGCAGTACTTC.

This rearrangement joins TRBV7-6 to TRBJ2-1, with TRBD2 matching 14 bases. Germline-derived CDR1 and CDR2 are SGHVS and FNYEAQ. The CDR3 runs to 16 residues. With 5 bases clipped from V and 9 bases from J, the junction kept 9 bases outside the gene matches. The CDR3 coding sequence is TGTGCCAGCAGCCACATGACTAGCGGGGGGGGTATTGAGCAGTTCTTC. It translates to CASSHMTSGGGIEQFF.

The chain couples TRBV2 to TRBJ1-5, with 7 nucleotides matching TRBD1. This CDR3 spans 15 amino acids. From germline, CDR1 is SNHLY and CDR2 FYNNEI. J gave up 8 bases and V 4 bases, and 11 bases lay outside the gene matches. CDR3 sequence (DNA): TGTGCCAGCAGTGGAGGGGGCTTACTTATTGAGCCCCAGCATTTT. It translates to CASSGGGLLIEPQHF. The full variable domain, with the rest looked up from reference TRBV2 and TRBJ1-5, is EPEVTQTPSHQVTQMGQEVILRCVPISNHLYFYWYRQILGQKVEFLVSFYNNEISEKSEIFDDQFSVERPDGSNFTLKIRSTKLEDSAMYFCASSGGGLLIEPQHFGDGTRLSIL.

The gene calls are TRBV5-1 and TRBJ1-2; 9 bases are a match to TRBD1. With 0 bases clipped from V and 4 bases from J, the junction kept 4 bases outside the gene matches. From germline, CDR1 is SGHRS and CDR2 YFSETQ. This CDR3 contains 15 residues. The CDR3 bases are TGCGCCAGCAGCTTGGGGACAGGGGATCGCTATGGCTACACCTTC. Translation gives CASSLGTGDRYGYTF.

The chain couples TRBV19 to TRBJ1-6, with D tentatively TRBD1 (5 bases). The CDR3 is 15 residues long. With 3 bases removed from V and 6 bases from J, the gap between germline ends came to 12 bases. Germline CDR1 reads LNHDA; CDR2 reads SQIVND (reference sequence). The CDR3 DNA follows: TGTGCCAGTAGTATTGGGGCCGTTATTAATTCACCCCTCCACTTT. It is translated as CASSIGAVINSPLHF.

The rearrangement uses TRBV2 and TRBJ2-7; 9 bases are a match to TRBD1. V gave up 3 bases and J gave up 3 bases; unmatched junction bases: 6. In germline, CDR1 is SNHLY, CDR2 FYNNEI. CDR3 length: 15 residues. The CDR3 is CASSDPTGGLYEQYF. The CDR3 DNA is TGTGCCAGCAGTGACCCAACAGGGGGCCTCTACGAGCAGTACTTC.

V is TRBV7-9 and J is TRBJ1-4, with a tentative D call TRBD1 (5 bases). Per the germline V gene, CDR1 is SEHNR and CDR2 is FQNEAQ (reference sequence). Trimming cost V 0 bases and J 0 bases, with 11 bases left between them. This CDR3 has 17 amino acids. CDR3 amino acids: CASSLATGTATNEKLFF. CDR3 DNA sequence: TGTGCCAGCAGCTTAGCAACAGGCACCGCAACTAATGAAAAACTGTTTTTT.

This clone was seen just once. The chain is built from TRBV19 and TRBJ1-2; D is undetermined. V was pared by 7 bases and J by 5 bases, with 17 bases between. Looked up from germline, CDR1 is LNHDA and CDR2 is SQIVND (reference sequence). The CDR3 is made up of 14 amino acids. The CDR3 DNA sequence: TGTGCCAGTACGCCGGGTTCGCATCGTTATGGCTACACCTTC. Translating it yields CASTPGSHRYGYTF.

The rearrangement joins TRBV7-6 to TRBJ2-5, with D unclear. The CDR3 covers 12 residues. Per germline, CDR1 SGHVS and CDR2 FNYEAQ. The germline V and J ends were trimmed by 0 bases and 6 bases, with 5 bases remaining between them. CDR3 in DNA: TGTGCCAGCAGCTTAGCGTCAAAGACCCAGTACTTC. It translates to CASSLASKTQYF.

The V call is TRBV6-1, the J call TRBJ1-1; TRBD1 matches at 8 bases. Germline V gene lookup returns CDR1 MNHNS and CDR2 SASEGT. V shed 11 bases, J shed 1 base, and the junction held 12 bases outside the gene matches. This CDR3 has 15 amino acids. As DNA, the CDR3 is TGTGCCGGAAAGAGACAGGGGTCCTCGAACACTGAAGCTTTCTTT. It translates to CAGKRQGSSNTEAFF.

The CDR3 nucleotides are TGTGCCAGTACGAGCGGGAGGAGCTCCTACAATGAGCAGTTCTTC. It encodes CASTSGRSSYNEQFF. V and J are TRBV2 and TRBJ2-1; 9 bases line up with TRBD2. This CDR3 comprises 15 residues. Trimming at V came to 9 bases and at J to 0 bases, leaving 6 bases not matched to a gene. CDR1 is SNHLY and CDR2 is FYNNEI in the germline V gene.

V gene TRBV18 combines with J gene TRBJ2-3, with a tentative D call TRBD1 (6 bases). This CDR3 is 15 amino acids long. V lost 4 bases to trimming and J lost 0 bases, with 11 bases between them. Germline CDR1 and CDR2: KGHSH and LQKENI. Here the CDR3 DNA reads TGTGCCAGCTCACTGCGACAGGCAAGCACAGATACGCAGTATTTT. It yields the protein CASSLRQASTDTQYF.

The genes are TRBV5-6 and TRBJ1-5, with TRBD1 identical over 9 bases. Germline trimming cut 0 bases from V and 5 bases from J; bases unmatched to any gene: 0. The CDR3 contains 14 residues. Germline values: CDR1 SGHDT, CDR2 YYEEEE. CDR3 amino acids: CASSLGQGDQPQHF. The CDR3, as DNA: TGTGCCAGCAGCTTGGGACAGGGGGATCAGCCCCAGCATTTT. Combining the CDR3 with reference TRBV5-6 and TRBJ1-5 gives the whole variable domain DAGVTQSPTHLIKTRGQQVTLRCSPKSGHDTVSWYQQALGQGPQFIFQYYEEEERQRGNFPDRFSGHQFPNYSSELNVNALLLGDSALYLCASSLGQGDQPQHFGDGTRLSIL.

This clone was detected only a few times. V and J are TRBV10-3 and TRBJ1-5; D is unclear. Per the germline V gene, CDR1 is ENHRY and CDR2 is SYGVKD. V was trimmed by 4 bases and J by 0 bases, leaving 10 bases between them. The CDR3 is 15 amino acids. CDR3 region: CAISASGGSNQPQHF. The DNA of the CDR3 is TGTGCCATCAGTGCCTCAGGAGGTAGCAATCAGCCCCAGCATTTT.

A word on this clone: Other DNA sequences from this sample encode an identical CDR3 as well. The rearrangement uses TRBV29-1 and TRBJ2-5, with TRBD2 identical over 11 bases. Losses at the gene ends were 4 bases for V and 5 bases for J; bases not matched to a gene: 0. CDR3 length: 12 residues. Germline V CDR1 and CDR2: SQVTM, ANQGSEA. The CDR3 here is CSVVAGGETQYF. CDR3 DNA sequence: TGCAGCGTTGTAGCGGGGGGGGAGACCCAGTACTTC.

The chain joins TRBV11-3 to TRBJ2-1; D is perhaps TRBD2 (5 bases). Trimming took 5 bases from V and 7 from J, leaving 12 bases between them. The CDR3 runs 13 residues. The V gene's germline CDR1 is SGHNT and CDR2 YENEEA. CDR3 sequence: CASSPKDLNEQFF. CDR3 coding DNA: TGTGCCAGCAGCCCAAAGGACTTGAATGAGCAGTTCTTC.

The rearrangement links TRBV28 to TRBJ2-5, with D maybe TRBD2 (5 bases). Germline-derived CDR1 and CDR2 are MDHEN and SYDVKM. Trimming pared 8 bases from V and 2 bases from J, leaving 9 bases between. CDR3 length: 12 amino acids. Here the CDR3 DNA reads TGTGCCAGCGGACTTGAACAAGAGACCCAGTACTTC. It specifies CASGLEQETQYF.

The V gene is TRBV2, the J gene TRBJ2-7, with 11 bases that match TRBD1. Germline CDR1 reads SNHLY; CDR2 reads FYNNEI. This CDR3 is built from 15 residues. Losses at the gene ends were 4 bases for V and 5 bases for J; bases not matched to a gene: 7. The CDR3 region is CASSGGQGAVNEQYF. CDR3 bases: TGTGCCAGCAGTGGTGGACAGGGGGCGGTCAACGAGCAGTACTTC. The full variable domain, with the rest looked up from reference TRBV2 and TRBJ2-7, is EPEVTQTPSHQVTQMGQEVILRCVPISNHLYFYWYRQILGQKVEFLVSFYNNEISEKSEIFDDQFSVERPDGSNFTLKIRSTKLEDSAMYFCASSGGQGAVNEQYFGPGTRLTVT.

The chain links TRBV30 to TRBJ1-2, with D possibly being TRBD1 (6 bases). This CDR3 spans 13 amino acids. Germline lookup yields CDR1 GTSNPN and CDR2 SVGIG (reference sequence). The V gene lost 2 bases and the J gene lost 7 bases, with 14 bases spanning the gap. The CDR3 DNA follows: TGTGCCTGGAGTAGGCAGGGGACGTTTGGCTACACCTTC. This codes for CAWSRQGTFGYTF. Full variable domain (remainder filled in from reference TRBV30 and TRBJ1-2): SQTIHQWPATLVQPVGSPLSLECTVEGTSNPNLYWYRQAAGRGLQLLFYSVGIGQISSEVPQNLSASRPQDRQFILSSKKLLLSDSGFYLCAWSRQGTFGYTFGSGTRLTVV.

The V call is TRBV6-1, the J call TRBJ1-4, with a possible D match to TRBD1 (6 bases). The CDR3 loop spans 14 amino acids. Trimming removed 10 bases at V and 5 bases at J, with 17 bases between. CDR1 and CDR2 (germline): MNHNS, SASEGT. CDR3 bases: TGTGCCAACAGCAGGACAGTCCGAAATGAAAAACTGTTTTTT. Its protein product is CANSRTVRNEKLFF.

Here the CDR3 reads CASSPNLGQGVSEQYF. The CDR3 bases are TGTGCCAGCAGCCCAAACCTAGGACAGGGGGTGAGTGAGCAGTACTTC. This sequence joins TRBV7-6 and TRBJ2-7; 10 bases map to TRBD1. J gave up 7 bases and V 5 bases, and 14 bases lay outside the gene matches. This CDR3 region has 16 residues. CDR1 is SGHVS, CDR2 FNYEAQ, per germline.

V gene TRBV30 combines with J gene TRBJ2-7; the match to TRBD1 covers 7 bases. In germline, CDR1 is GTSNPN, CDR2 SVGIG (reference sequence). J gave up 2 bases and V 3 bases, and 16 bases lay outside the gene matches. The CDR3 sequence is 17 residues long. CDR3 protein: CAWRGLARDSYPYEQYF. As DNA, the CDR3 is TGTGCCTGGAGGGGCCTCGCCCGGGACAGCTACCCCTACGAGCAGTACTTC.

The chain is built from TRBV29-1 and TRBJ1-2; D may be TRBD1 (5 bases). This CDR3 region has 12 residues. Germline loops: CDR1 SQVTM, CDR2 ANQGSEA. Trimming removed 7 bases at V and 9 bases at J, with 18 bases between. The CDR3 region has the DNA TGCAGCGCCCCCGGGGGAACCGGGAGCTACACCTTC. It translates to CSAPGGTGSYTF.

The chain uses TRBV5-4 and TRBJ1-4, with a tentative D call TRBD1 (6 bases). V was shortened by 4 bases and J by 0 bases, with 19 bases between the two germline ends. Germline V gene lookup returns CDR1 SGHNT and CDR2 YYREEE (reference sequence). The CDR3 is 18 amino acids. This chain's CDR3 is CASSRRQATFATNEKLFF. CDR3 sequence (DNA): TGTGCCAGCAGCCGCCGACAGGCGACCTTTGCAACTAATGAAAAACTGTTTTTT.

A single count supports this clone. J is TRBJ2-7 and V is TRBV6-5, with TRBD1 matching over 7 bases. Per germline, CDR1 MNHEY and CDR2 SVGAGI. The J segment lost 4 bases and the V segment lost 2 bases, leaving 8 bases of the junction unmatched. The CDR3 has 15 amino acids. The CDR3 reads CASSYLTGLRYEQYF. The CDR3 nucleotides read TGTGCCAGCAGTTACCTGACAGGGCTAAGGTACGAGCAGTACTTC.